Following are 13 T cell receptor beta chains from one sample sequenced in a study of breast tumors, draining lymph nodes, adjacent tissues. TCRdb reanalysed the multiplex PCR reads using MiXCR and keeps one entry per CDR3 protein. The sample yields under 250,000 distinct CDR3 sequences, about 30% seen once. The lymph nodes were axillary draining lymph nodes from breast cancer patients. The sequenced sample was axillary lymph node tissue. All receptors come from a female donor with breast cancer. Some clones in this sample may be carry-over from other donors' samples.

This clonotype was recorded at least ten times. This chain links TRBV20-1 with TRBJ1-5; TRBD1 is a possible D gene (6 bases). V shed 3 bases and J shed 5 bases, with 20 bases lying between them. The CDR3 loop spans 16 amino acids. Germline CDR1 DFQATT, CDR2 SNEGSKA (reference sequence). DNA for the CDR3: TGCAGTGCTAGGGACAGAGGGATTCCTTTGCATCAGCCCCAGCATTTT. Translation: CSARDRGIPLHQPQHF.

The genes are TRBV15 and TRBJ2-5; TRBD2 matches 11 bases. There are 13 residues in the CDR3. V lost 11 bases and J lost 4; bases outside the gene matches: 6. Germline V lookup: CDR1 LNHNV, CDR2 YYDKDF (reference sequence). CDR3 residues: CAAIGLAGETQYF. CDR3 DNA: TGTGCCGCCATCGGACTAGCGGGAGAGACCCAGTACTTC.

This clonotype was picked up many times. The rearrangement uses TRBV5-1 and TRBJ2-7; D perhaps matches TRBD1 (6 bases). Germline CDR1 reads SGHRS; CDR2 reads YFSETQ. The CDR3 totals 12 residues. V was pared by 5 bases and J by 7 bases, with 13 bases between. CDR3 loop: CASSLQGREQYF. The CDR3 nucleotides read TGCGCCAGCAGTTTACAGGGCCGAGAGCAGTACTTC.

The gene calls are TRBV6-2 or TRBV6-3 and TRBJ2-7; the D gene is possibly TRBD1 (6 bases). Trimming left V 6 bases short and J 5 bases short, with 23 bases between. The CDR3 contains 16 residues. CDR1 is MNHEY and CDR2 is SVGEGT in the germline V gene. This chain's CDR3 is CASRTPRVTGSDEQYF. The CDR3 DNA follows: TGTGCCAGCAGAACACCTAGGGTTACAGGGTCAGACGAGCAGTACTTC.

This clonotype was picked up many times. The chain recombines TRBV29-1 with TRBJ1-4, with unresolved D. This CDR3 contains 12 residues. The V gene's germline CDR1 is SQVTM and CDR2 ANQGSEA. The germline V and J ends were trimmed by 7 bases and 6 bases, with 12 bases remaining between them. The CDR3 is CSARREYEKLFF. DNA for the CDR3: TGCAGCGCTCGACGGGAGTATGAAAAACTGTTTTTT.

A remark on this clonotype: The missing conserved phenylalanine or tryptophan at the end of this CDR3 makes a read error likely. The chain recombines TRBV6-2 or TRBV6-3 with TRBJ2-7, with 10 bases fitting TRBD1. Trimming cost V 7 bases and J 0 bases; bases outside gene matches: 6. The CDR3 is 15 amino acids. Germline V gene lookup returns CDR1 MNHEY and CDR2 SVGEGT. The CDR3: CASKWTGGLSYEQYL. DNA for the CDR3: TGTGCCAGCAAATGGACAGGGGGTCTCTCCTACGAGCAGTACCTC.

As concerns this clonotype: This sequence may be a read error, since a much larger clone differs from it by one base. The genes are TRBV28 and TRBJ2-1; D call uncertain. The CDR3 totals 13 residues. Trimming cost V 6 bases and J 5 bases, with 11 bases left between them. Germline V gene data show CDR1 as MDHEN and CDR2 as SYDVKM. The CDR3 region has the DNA TGTGCCAGCAGACCCAGGACCCACAATGAGCAGTTCTTC. It translates to CASRPRTHNEQFF.

A word on this clonotype: Germline and junction disagree at one end, which may indicate a read error. CDR3 nucleotides: TGCGCCAGCAGCAGTCTGGACTCTGGGGCCAGCGTCCTGACTTTT. It specifies CASSSLDSGASVLTF. This rearrangement joins TRBV5-1 to TRBJ2-6, with D perhaps matching TRBD1 or TRBD2 (5 bases each). The CDR3 totals 15 residues. Germline V gene lookup returns CDR1 SGHRS and CDR2 YFSETQ.

The gene calls are TRBV12-3 or TRBV12-4 and TRBJ2-7; maybe TRBD1 (6 bases). V lost 6 bases to trimming and J lost 2 bases, with 11 bases between them. The CDR3 covers 13 residues. CDR3: CASRGGQTYEQYF. In DNA form, the CDR3 reads TGTGCCAGCAGGGGCGGACAGACCTACGAGCAGTACTTC.

The rearrangement uses TRBV20-1 and TRBJ2-2; 13 positions match TRBD2. Looked up from germline, CDR1 is DFQATT and CDR2 is SNEGSKA (reference sequence). CDR3 size: 14 residues. V dropped 6 bases and J dropped 8; count of bases not matched to a gene: 6. The CDR3 is CSARPGLAGGELFF. The CDR3 DNA sequence: TGCAGTGCCAGACCGGGACTAGCGGGAGGGGAGCTGTTTTTT.

This clonotype has a count of ten or more. The chain is built from TRBV6-6 and TRBJ1-5, with D maybe TRBD1 (5 bases). This CDR3 comprises 17 residues. V was cut by 5 bases and J by 0 bases, with 17 bases left in between. Germline CDR1 reads MNHNY; CDR2 reads SVGAGI (reference sequence). CDR3 DNA sequence: TGTGCCAGCAGTCGCCGGGACTCTGGGGGTAGCAATCAGCCCCAGCATTTT. This codes for CASSRRDSGGSNQPQHF.

A few counts support this clonotype. A much larger clone lies a single base off, so this may be a read error. This chain joins TRBV11-2 and TRBJ2-7; 8 bases fit TRBD1. The CDR3 runs to 15 residues. V was clipped by 4 bases and J by 9 bases; unmatched bases: 14. The germline V gene encodes CDR1 SGHAT and CDR2 FQNNGV. CDR3 nucleotide sequence: TGTGCCAGCAGCTCACAGGGACAGGCGAGAAGCGCGCAGTACTTC. This encodes CASSSQGQARSAQYF.

This clonotype was detected many times. The CDR3 sequence is CSARTSSGVASYNEQFF. The CDR3 DNA follows: TGCAGTGCAAGGACTAGCTCGGGTGTCGCCTCCTACAATGAGCAGTTCTTC. This rearrangement joins TRBV20-1 to TRBJ2-1, with 8 bases identical to TRBD2. CDR1 is DFQATT and CDR2 is SNEGSKA in the germline V gene (reference sequence). The CDR3 runs 17 residues. Trimming cost V 6 bases and J 0 bases; bases outside gene matches: 13.